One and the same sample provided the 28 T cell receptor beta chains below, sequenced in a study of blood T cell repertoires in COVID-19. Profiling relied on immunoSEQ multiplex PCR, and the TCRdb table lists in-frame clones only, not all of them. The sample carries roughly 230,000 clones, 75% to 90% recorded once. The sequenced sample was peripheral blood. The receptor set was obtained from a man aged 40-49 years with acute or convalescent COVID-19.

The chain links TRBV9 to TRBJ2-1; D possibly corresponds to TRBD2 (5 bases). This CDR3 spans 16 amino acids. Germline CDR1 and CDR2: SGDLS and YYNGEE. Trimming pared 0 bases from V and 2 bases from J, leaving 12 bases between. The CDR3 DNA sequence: TGTGCCAGCAGCGTAGAGGGAGATTCCCCCTACAATGAGCAGTTCTTC. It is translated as CASSVEGDSPYNEQFF. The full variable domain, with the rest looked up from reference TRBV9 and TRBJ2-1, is DSGVTQTPKHLITATGQRVTLRCSPRSGDLSVYWYQQSLDQGLQFLIQYYNGEERAKGNILERFSAQQFPDLHSELNLSSLELGDSALYFCASSVEGDSPYNEQFFGPGTRLTVL.

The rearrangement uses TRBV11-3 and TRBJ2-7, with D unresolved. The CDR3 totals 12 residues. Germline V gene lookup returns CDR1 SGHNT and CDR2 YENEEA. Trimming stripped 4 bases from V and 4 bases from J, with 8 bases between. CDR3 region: CASSSSGYEQYF. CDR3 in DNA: TGTGCCAGCAGCTCTAGTGGTTACGAGCAGTACTTC.

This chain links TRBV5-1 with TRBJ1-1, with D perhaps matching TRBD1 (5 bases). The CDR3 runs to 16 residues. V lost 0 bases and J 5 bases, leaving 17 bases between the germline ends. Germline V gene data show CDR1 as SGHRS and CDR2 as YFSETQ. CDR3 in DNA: TGCGCCAGCAGCTTGGTTGGTCTCCCCGGGGGTACTGAAGCTTTCTTT. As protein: CASSLVGLPGGTEAFF.

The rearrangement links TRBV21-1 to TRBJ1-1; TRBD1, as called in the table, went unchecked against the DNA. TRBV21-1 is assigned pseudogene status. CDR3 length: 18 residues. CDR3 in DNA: TGTGCCAGCAGCAAAGCTGGGACAGGGCTCGACTTGAACACTGAAGCTTTCTTT. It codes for CASSKAGTGLDLNTEAFF.

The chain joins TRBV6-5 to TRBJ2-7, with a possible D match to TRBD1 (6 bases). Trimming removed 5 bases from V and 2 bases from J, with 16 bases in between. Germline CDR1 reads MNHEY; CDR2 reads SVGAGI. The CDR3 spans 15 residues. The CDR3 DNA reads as TGTGCCAGCAGTCCATACAGGGAGAAAGCCTACGAGCAGTACTTC. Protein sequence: CASSPYREKAYEQYF.

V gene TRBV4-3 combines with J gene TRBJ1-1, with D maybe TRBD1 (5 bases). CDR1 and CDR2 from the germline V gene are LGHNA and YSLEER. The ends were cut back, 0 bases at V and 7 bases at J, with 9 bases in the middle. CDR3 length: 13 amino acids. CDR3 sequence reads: CASSQDSDSEAFF. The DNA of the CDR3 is TGCGCCAGCAGCCAAGATTCTGACAGTGAAGCTTTCTTT.

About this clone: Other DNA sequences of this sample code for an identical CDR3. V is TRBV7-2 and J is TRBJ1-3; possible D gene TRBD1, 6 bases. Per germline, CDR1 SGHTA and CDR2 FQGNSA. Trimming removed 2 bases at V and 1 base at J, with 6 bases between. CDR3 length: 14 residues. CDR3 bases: TGTGCCAGCAGCTTAACAGGGTCTGGAAACACCATATATTTT. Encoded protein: CASSLTGSGNTIYF.

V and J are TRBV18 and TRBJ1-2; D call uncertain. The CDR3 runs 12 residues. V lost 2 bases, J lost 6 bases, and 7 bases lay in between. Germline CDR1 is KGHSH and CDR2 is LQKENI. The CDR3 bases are TGTGCCAGCTCACCAGACACGCATGGCTACACCTTC. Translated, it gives CASSPDTHGYTF. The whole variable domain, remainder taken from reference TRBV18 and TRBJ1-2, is NAGVMQNPRHLVRRRGQEARLRCSPMKGHSHVYWYRQLPEEGLKFMVYLQKENIIDESGMPKERFSAEFPKEGPSILRIQQVVRGDSAAYFCASSPDTHGYTFGSGTRLTVV.

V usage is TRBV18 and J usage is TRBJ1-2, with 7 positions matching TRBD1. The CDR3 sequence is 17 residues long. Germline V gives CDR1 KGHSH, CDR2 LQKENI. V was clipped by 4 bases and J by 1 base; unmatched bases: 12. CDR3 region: CASSRDRAKSFNYGYTF. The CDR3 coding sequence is TGTGCCAGCTCACGAGACAGGGCCAAATCGTTTAACTATGGCTACACCTTC.

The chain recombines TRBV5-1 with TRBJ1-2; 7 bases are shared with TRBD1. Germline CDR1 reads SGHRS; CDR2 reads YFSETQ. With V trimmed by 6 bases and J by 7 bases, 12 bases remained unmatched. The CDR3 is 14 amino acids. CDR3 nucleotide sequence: TGCGCCAGCACCCCGGACAGGACTGAGCGTGGCTACACCTTC. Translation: CASTPDRTERGYTF. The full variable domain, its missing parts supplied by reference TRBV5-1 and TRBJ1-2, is KAGVTQTPRYLIKTRGQQVTLSCSPISGHRSVSWYQQTPGQGLQFLFEYFSETQRNKGNFPGRFSGRQFSNSRSEMNVSTLELGDSALYLCASTPDRTERGYTFGSGTRLTVV.

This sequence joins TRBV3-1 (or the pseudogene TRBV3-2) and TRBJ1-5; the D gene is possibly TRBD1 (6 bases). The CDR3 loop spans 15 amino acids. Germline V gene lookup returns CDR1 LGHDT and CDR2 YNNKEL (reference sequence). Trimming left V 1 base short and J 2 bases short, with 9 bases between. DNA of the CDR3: TGTGCCAGCAGCCAAGGGGGGCCAGGCAATCAGCCCCAGCATTTT. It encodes CASSQGGPGNQPQHF.

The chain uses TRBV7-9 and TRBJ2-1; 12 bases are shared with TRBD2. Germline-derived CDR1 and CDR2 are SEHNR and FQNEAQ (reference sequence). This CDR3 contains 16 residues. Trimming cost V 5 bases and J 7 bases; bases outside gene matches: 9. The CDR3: CASSPGLAGFRNEQFF. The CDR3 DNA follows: TGTGCCAGCAGCCCCGGACTAGCGGGATTTCGAAATGAGCAGTTCTTC.

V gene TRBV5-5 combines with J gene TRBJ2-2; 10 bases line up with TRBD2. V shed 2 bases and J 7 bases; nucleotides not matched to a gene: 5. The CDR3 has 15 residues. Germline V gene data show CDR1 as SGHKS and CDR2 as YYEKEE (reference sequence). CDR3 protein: CASSFLAGVDGELFF. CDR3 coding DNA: TGTGCCAGCAGCTTTCTAGCGGGAGTTGACGGGGAGCTGTTTTTT.

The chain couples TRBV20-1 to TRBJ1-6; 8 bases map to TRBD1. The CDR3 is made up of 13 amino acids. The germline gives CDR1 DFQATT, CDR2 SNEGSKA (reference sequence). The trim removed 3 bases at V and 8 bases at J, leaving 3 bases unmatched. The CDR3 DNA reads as TGCAGTGCTAGTTTGGACAGGGATTCACCCCTCCACTTT. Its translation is CSASLDRDSPLHF.

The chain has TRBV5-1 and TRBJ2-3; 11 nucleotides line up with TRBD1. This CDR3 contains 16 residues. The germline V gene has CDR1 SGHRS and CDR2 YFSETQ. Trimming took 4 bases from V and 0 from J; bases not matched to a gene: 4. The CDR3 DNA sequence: TGCGCCAGCAGCATGGACAGGGGGCTTAGCACAGATACGCAGTATTTT. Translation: CASSMDRGLSTDTQYF.

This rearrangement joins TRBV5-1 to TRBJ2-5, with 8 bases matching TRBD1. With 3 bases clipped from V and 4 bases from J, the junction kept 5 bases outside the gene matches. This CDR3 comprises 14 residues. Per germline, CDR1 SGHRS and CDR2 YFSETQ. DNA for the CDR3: TGCGCCAGCAGCTACGACAGGGGAGCAGAGACCCAGTACTTC. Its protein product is CASSYDRGAETQYF.

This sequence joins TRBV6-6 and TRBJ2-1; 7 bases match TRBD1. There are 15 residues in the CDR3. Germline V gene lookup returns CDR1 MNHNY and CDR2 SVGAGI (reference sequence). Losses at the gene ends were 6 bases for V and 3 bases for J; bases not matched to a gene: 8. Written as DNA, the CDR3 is TGTGCCAGCAGCCCCGACAGGGATAGCTACAATGAGCAGTTCTTC. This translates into CASSPDRDSYNEQFF.

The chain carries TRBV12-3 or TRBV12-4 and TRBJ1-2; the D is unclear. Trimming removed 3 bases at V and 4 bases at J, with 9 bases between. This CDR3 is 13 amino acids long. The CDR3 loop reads CASSLFQFYGYTF. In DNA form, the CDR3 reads TGTGCCAGCAGTTTGTTCCAATTCTATGGCTACACCTTC.

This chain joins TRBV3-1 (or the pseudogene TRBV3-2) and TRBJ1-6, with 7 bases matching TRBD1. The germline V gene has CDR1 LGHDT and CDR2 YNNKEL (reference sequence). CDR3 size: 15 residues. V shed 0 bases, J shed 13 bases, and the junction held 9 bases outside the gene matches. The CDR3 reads CASSQETGRRGPLHF. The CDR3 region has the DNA TGTGCCAGCAGCCAAGAGACAGGGCGCAGGGGGCCCCTCCACTTT.

CDR3 nucleotides: TGTGCCAGCAGCTTACCAGCCGGGACAGACCAGCCCCAGCATTTT. Translation gives CASSLPAGTDQPQHF. The chain joins TRBV7-8 to TRBJ1-5; 7 nucleotides align to TRBD1. V shed 2 bases, J shed 7 bases, and the junction held 8 bases outside the gene matches. The CDR3 contains 15 residues. Germline V gene sequence: CDR1 SGHVS, CDR2 FQNEAQ.

The chain's CDR3 is CASSSEGSGSHEQYF. CDR3 coding DNA: TGTGCCAGCAGTAGCGAAGGTAGCGGGAGCCACGAGCAGTACTTC. V is TRBV6-5 and J is TRBJ2-7; 9 bases line up with TRBD2. V shed 5 bases, J shed 5 bases, and the junction held 10 bases outside the gene matches. The V gene's germline CDR1 is MNHEY and CDR2 SVGAGI. The CDR3 sequence is 15 residues long.

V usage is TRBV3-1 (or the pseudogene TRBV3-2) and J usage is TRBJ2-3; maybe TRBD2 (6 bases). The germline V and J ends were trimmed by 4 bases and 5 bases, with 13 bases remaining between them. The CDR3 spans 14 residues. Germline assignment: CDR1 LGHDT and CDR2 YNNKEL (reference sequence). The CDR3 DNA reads TGTGCCAGCAGCCCCCGTAGTAGCGGAGATACGCAGTATTTT. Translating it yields CASSPRSSGDTQYF.

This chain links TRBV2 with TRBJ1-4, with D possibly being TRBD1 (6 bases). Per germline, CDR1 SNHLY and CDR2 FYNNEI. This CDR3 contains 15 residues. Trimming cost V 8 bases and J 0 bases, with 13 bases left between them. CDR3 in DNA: TGTGCCAGCGTTCCCCAGGGGACAACTAATGAAAAACTGTTTTTT. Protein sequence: CASVPQGTTNEKLFF.

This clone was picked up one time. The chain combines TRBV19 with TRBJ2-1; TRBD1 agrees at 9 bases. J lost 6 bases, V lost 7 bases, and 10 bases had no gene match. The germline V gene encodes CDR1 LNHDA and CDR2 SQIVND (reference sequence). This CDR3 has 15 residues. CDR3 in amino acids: CASTAGTGRINEQFF. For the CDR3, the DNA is TGTGCCAGTACCGCCGGGACAGGGAGAATCAATGAGCAGTTCTTC.

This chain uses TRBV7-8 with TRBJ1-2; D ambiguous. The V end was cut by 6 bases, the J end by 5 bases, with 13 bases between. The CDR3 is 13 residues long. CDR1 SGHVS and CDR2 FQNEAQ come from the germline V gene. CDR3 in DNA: TGTGCCAGCAGTCCCGGAGGCGCATATGGCTACACCTTC. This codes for CASSPGGAYGYTF.

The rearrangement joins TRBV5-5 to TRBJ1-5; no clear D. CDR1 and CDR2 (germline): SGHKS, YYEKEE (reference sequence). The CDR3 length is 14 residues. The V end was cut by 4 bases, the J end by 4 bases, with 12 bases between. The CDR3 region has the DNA TGTGCCAGCAGCGCGGATTGGAGGAATCAGCCCCAGCATTTT. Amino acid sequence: CASSADWRNQPQHF.

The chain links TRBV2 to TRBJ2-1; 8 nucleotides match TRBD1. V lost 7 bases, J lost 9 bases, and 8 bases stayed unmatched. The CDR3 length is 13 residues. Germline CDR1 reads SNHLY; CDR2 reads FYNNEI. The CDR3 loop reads CASTGGLWGEQFF. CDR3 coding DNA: TGTGCCAGCACAGGGGGCCTCTGGGGTGAGCAGTTCTTC.

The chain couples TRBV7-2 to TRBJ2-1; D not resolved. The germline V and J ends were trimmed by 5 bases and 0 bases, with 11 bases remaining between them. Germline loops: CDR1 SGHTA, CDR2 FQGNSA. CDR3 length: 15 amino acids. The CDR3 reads CASSPTRSSYNEQFF. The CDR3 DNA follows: TGTGCCAGCAGCCCAACGCGGAGCTCCTACAATGAGCAGTTCTTC. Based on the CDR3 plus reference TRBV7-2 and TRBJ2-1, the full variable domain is GAGVSQSPSNKVTEKGKDVELRCDPISGHTALYWYRQSLGQGLEFLIYFQGNSAPDKSGLPSDRFSAERTGGSVSTLTIQRTQQEDSAVYLCASSPTRSSYNEQFFGPGTRLTVL.